This T cell receptor (beta chain) originates from a study of shared T cell receptors in the human thymus. A word on this clone: Germline is not matched at one junction end, which may reflect a read error.

Profiled with immunoSEQ multiplex PCR; TCRdb holds only in-frame clones, not every one. The sample lists about 660,000 clones; around 87% were seen once. The CDR3 has 11 amino acids. Looked up from germline, CDR1 is DFQATT and CDR2 is SNEGSKA (reference sequence). A further study also used this sample, focusing on human thymus T cells. That study adds: The thymus tissue came from resections taken during corrective heart surgery. Thymic and blood repertoires showed apparently biased V and J gene usage.

The TCR sequence derives from a boy in the first two years of life with a congenital heart defect. The V call is TRBV20-1, the J call TRBJ2-1; TRBD2 matches at 13 bases. Material: thymocytes. The CDR3, as DNA: TGCAGTGCTAGGGGACTAGCGGGAAGACTCTTC. The encoded protein is CSARGLAGRLF.